This TCR beta chain was found in a study of T cells in Graves' hyperthyroidism and ophthalmopathy. Germline CDR1 LGHNA, CDR2 YNFKEQ. V lost 11 bases, J lost 4 bases, and 17 bases lay in between. This CDR3 is 13 amino acids long. Approximately 10 ml of fresh peripheral blood supplied the PBMCs. Amplification of TCR beta CDR3 regions used RNA as the template. First-round RT-PCR of the TCR CDR3 relied on the HTBI primer set. TCRdb re-derived calls from the multiplex PCR reads in MiXCR, one entry per CDR3 protein. The profile shows about 360,000 distinct CDR3 sequences, less than 15% of them singletons. The chain joins TRBV4-2 to TRBJ1-2; no reliable D call. The sequence derives from a woman younger than 30 with Graves' hyperthyroidism. The material sequenced was blood. CDR3 bases: TGTGCCTATGATCAAGGGTTTTTCTATGGCTACACCTTC. Its protein is CAYDQGFFYGYTF.